The next 18 T cell receptor beta chains were all read from a single sample in a study of cytomegalovirus exposure and HLA in healthy donors. 60 Vbeta and 13 Jbeta primers were used in PCR. Assay: immunoSEQ multiplex PCR; the TCRdb copy retains only in-frame clones and omits some. Here the sample spans about 110,000 clones, 65% to 90% being singletons. Sequenced: PBMCs. These receptors all stem from a man in his thirties or forties in good health and CMV-seropositive.

V is TRBV5-8 and J is TRBJ2-3; 8 bases match TRBD2. J gave up 0 bases and V 0 bases, and 6 bases lay outside the gene matches. The CDR3 length is 17 residues. Germline CDR1 and CDR2: SGHTS and YDEGEE. Written as DNA, the CDR3 is TGTGCCAGCAGCTTGGCCGCGGGGGGTCTGAGCACAGATACGCAGTATTTT. It translates to CASSLAAGGLSTDTQYF. The full variable domain, rest sourced from reference TRBV5-8 and TRBJ2-3, is EAGVTQSPTHLIKTRGQQATLRCSPISGHTSVYWYQQALGLGLQFLLWYDEGEERNRGNFPPRFSGRQFPNYSSELNVNALELEDSALYLCASSLAAGGLSTDTQYFGPGTRLTVL.

The rearrangement uses TRBV10-3 and TRBJ2-3; 8 nucleotides agree with TRBD2. Germline-derived CDR1 and CDR2 are ENHRY and SYGVKD. The V segment lost 4 bases and the J segment 0 bases; nucleotides outside the gene matches: 3. This CDR3 is 15 amino acids long. The CDR3 DNA sequence: TGTGCCATCAGTGGCAGCGGGGGTAGCACAGATACGCAGTATTTT. As protein: CAISGSGGSTDTQYF.

In DNA, the CDR3 is TGCAGCGTTGTAGGAGCATGGGGCTGGGAGACCCAGTACTTC. Its translation: CSVVGAWGWETQYF. The rearrangement links TRBV29-1 to TRBJ2-5, with D possibly TRBD1 on 5 matching bases. With 4 bases removed from V and 5 bases from J, the gap between germline ends came to 17 bases. CDR1 SQVTM and CDR2 ANQGSEA come from the germline V gene. This CDR3 region has 14 residues.

This CDR3 is CASSLGLAGTGELFF. CDR3 coding DNA: TGTGCCAGCAGCCTTGGACTAGCGGGGACCGGGGAGCTGTTTTTT. The gene calls are TRBV5-6 and TRBJ2-2; 12 bases line up with TRBD2. This CDR3 comprises 15 residues. Germline CDR1 is SGHDT and CDR2 is YYEEEE. With 4 bases clipped from V and 5 bases from J, the junction kept 3 bases outside the gene matches.

J is TRBJ1-3 and V is TRBV18; perhaps TRBD1 as D (5 bases). The CDR3 covers 15 residues. The V and J ends lost 3 bases and 1 base respectively, with 10 bases between them. Germline V lookup: CDR1 KGHSH, CDR2 LQKENI. As DNA, the CDR3 is TGTGCCAGCTCACCGGGACTTCTATCTGGAAACACCATATATTTT. The encoded protein is CASSPGLLSGNTIYF.

The V gene is TRBV7-8, the J gene TRBJ2-5; D perhaps matches TRBD2 (5 bases). The CDR3 extends over 13 amino acids. The germline V and J ends were trimmed by 1 base and 7 bases, with 10 bases remaining between them. Per germline, CDR1 SGHVS and CDR2 FQNEAQ. For the CDR3, the DNA is TGTGCCAGCAGCTTAGGCGAGGGTGGGACCCAGTACTTC. Its translation: CASSLGEGGTQYF.

The chain recombines TRBV27 with TRBJ1-6, with 8 bases matching TRBD1. With 6 bases clipped from V and 4 bases from J, the junction kept 8 bases outside the gene matches. The CDR3 has 16 residues. Germline V gene data show CDR1 as MNHEY and CDR2 as SMNVEV (reference sequence). The CDR3 bases are TGTGCCAGCAGGGACAGGGCCTGGGGTTATAATTCACCCCTCCACTTT. Translated: CASRDRAWGYNSPLHF.

The V gene is TRBV9, the J gene TRBJ2-1; a possible D gene is TRBD1 (7 bases). The ends were cut back, 0 bases at V and 5 bases at J, with 15 bases in the middle. CDR1 is SGDLS and CDR2 is YYNGEE in the germline V gene. There are 16 residues in the CDR3. The CDR3 DNA is TGTGCCAGCAGCGTAGAGGGGGCTAGCGTGAACAATGAGCAGTTCTTC. Amino acids: CASSVEGASVNNEQFF.

V gene TRBV5-1 combines with J gene TRBJ2-1; D perhaps matches TRBD2 (5 bases). Trimming pared 4 bases from V and 6 bases from J, leaving 14 bases between. Germline V gives CDR1 SGHRS, CDR2 YFSETQ. CDR3 size: 14 residues. CDR3 sequence: CASSETPGGNEQFF. CDR3 coding DNA: TGCGCCAGCAGCGAGACCCCCGGAGGCAATGAGCAGTTCTTC.

This chain joins TRBV6-5 and TRBJ2-7, with 12 bases that match TRBD2. With 3 bases clipped from V and 3 bases from J, the junction kept 3 bases outside the gene matches. The CDR3 totals 15 residues. The germline CDR1 and CDR2 sequences are MNHEY and SVGAGI. DNA for the CDR3: TGTGCCAGCAGTTATCTAGCGGGGGGGCACTACGAGCAGTACTTC. Amino acid sequence: CASSYLAGGHYEQYF.

The chain employs TRBV6-1 and TRBJ2-7; weak D call: TRBD1 (5 bases). The CDR3 contains 14 residues. Germline loops: CDR1 MNHNS, CDR2 SASEGT. Trimming cost V 4 bases and J 5 bases, with 15 bases left between them. CDR3 sequence (DNA): TGTGCCAGCAGTGGACAGCATAACTTGGACGAGCAGTACTTC. Protein product: CASSGQHNLDEQYF.

The chain uses TRBV6-5 and TRBJ1-6, with D possibly TRBD1 on 6 matching bases. The CDR3 contains 14 residues. V lost 2 bases and J 11 bases, leaving 13 bases between the germline ends. Germline V gives CDR1 MNHEY, CDR2 SVGAGI. CDR3 loop: CASSYTGQRAPLHF. In nucleotides, the CDR3 is TGTGCCAGCAGTTACACAGGACAGAGGGCACCCCTCCACTTT.

The chain is built from TRBV11-3 and TRBJ1-1, with 7 nucleotides matching TRBD1. The V gene end was trimmed by 5 bases and the J gene end by 5 bases; junction bases not matched to a gene: 5. This CDR3 has 13 amino acids. The germline CDR1 and CDR2 sequences are SGHNT and YENEEA. Written as DNA, the CDR3 is TGTGCCAGCAGCCGACAGGGTATAACTGAAGCTTTCTTT. Protein sequence: CASSRQGITEAFF.

The CDR3 coding sequence is TGCGCCAGCAGCTTGGGGACACGGAACACTGAAGCTTTCTTT. Encoded protein: CASSLGTRNTEAFF. The chain joins TRBV5-1 to TRBJ1-1; maybe TRBD1 (5 bases). This CDR3 has 14 amino acids. Trimming took 0 bases from V and 1 from J, leaving 7 bases between them. Germline loops: CDR1 SGHRS, CDR2 YFSETQ. The full variable domain, completed using reference TRBV5-1 and TRBJ1-1, is KAGVTQTPRYLIKTRGQQVTLSCSPISGHRSVSWYQQTPGQGLQFLFEYFSETQRNKGNFPGRFSGRQFSNSRSEMNVSTLELGDSALYLCASSLGTRNTEAFFGQGTRLTVV.

This clone was counted a few times. This probably arose from a read error, given a far larger clone one base away. The chain recombines TRBV6-1 with TRBJ1-5; perhaps TRBD1 as D (5 bases). Germline V lookup: CDR1 MNHNS, CDR2 SASEGT. The CDR3 totals 10 residues. V was pared by 6 bases and J by 12 bases, with 9 bases between. The CDR3 is CASSRECQHF. CDR3 coding DNA: TGTGCCAGCAGCAGGGAATGCCAGCATTTT.

This chain links TRBV2 with TRBJ2-1; 7 bases agree with TRBD1. J was trimmed by 3 bases and V by 6 bases; bases with no gene match: 5. The CDR3 extends over 14 amino acids. The germline V gene encodes CDR1 SNHLY and CDR2 FYNNEI. The DNA for the CDR3 is TGTGCCAGCAGAGGACAGGACAACTACAATGAGCAGTTCTTC. Its translation: CASRGQDNYNEQFF.

The chain carries TRBV5-1 and TRBJ2-5; tentative D call: TRBD2 (5 bases). The CDR3 covers 14 residues. Germline loops: CDR1 SGHRS, CDR2 YFSETQ. V was trimmed by 2 bases and J by 5 bases, leaving 13 bases between them. CDR3 region: CASSFSRAIETQYF. In DNA form, the CDR3 reads TGCGCCAGCAGCTTCTCGAGGGCCATTGAGACCCAGTACTTC.

Ten or more counts support this clone. Its ends do not fully match the called genes, so a read error is possible. The CDR3 DNA reads TGTGCCAGCAGTTTATACGATCGGGGGGGCCTGATCTTC. Encoded protein: CASSLYDRGGLIF. This rearrangement joins TRBV28 to TRBJ2-1, with 8 bases fitting TRBD2. Germline V gene sequence: CDR1 MDHEN, CDR2 SYDVKM. This CDR3 has 13 amino acids.